This T cell receptor beta chain was profiled in a study of blood T cell repertoires in COVID-19. Whole-study context: The samples span acute and convalescent COVID-19 from the United States, Italy and Spain.

V was cut by 2 bases and J by 6 bases, with 14 bases left in between. The CDR3 spans 15 residues. Germline lookup yields CDR1 SNHLY and CDR2 FYNNEI. Per the original data handling: Scientists estimated how many nucleated cells there were by amplifying reference gene primers. Clones were sequenced by immunoSEQ multiplex PCR, and TCRdb holds only the in-frame ones, with some missing. That table supplies the V and J calls and clone size; D and trimming were determined from the DNA. This sample has 280,000 or so clones, with approximately 86% found just once. This sequence joins TRBV2 and TRBJ1-5, with D tentatively TRBD1 (6 bases). This clonotype was obtained from a man aged 18 to 30 with active or convalescent COVID-19. Sequencing input: peripheral blood. The CDR3 DNA reads as TGTGCCAGCAGTGAACTGGGGGCAGGTAGTCAGCCCCAGCATTTT. It codes for CASSELGAGSQPQHF.